This TCR beta chain was sequenced during a study of cytomegalovirus exposure and HLA in healthy donors. The V end was cut by 1 base, the J end by 0 bases, with 13 bases between. The CDR3 is 16 residues long. Germline CDR1 reads SGHAT; CDR2 reads FQNNGV. With 60 Vbeta and 13 Jbeta primers, the PCR was carried out. Profiling relied on immunoSEQ multiplex PCR, and the TCRdb table lists in-frame clones only, not all of them. Seen here are approximately 80,000 clones, around 70% observed once, and the top ten hold over 8.5%. Study findings and constraints: Whilst most TCR sequences proved rare, a subset of public TCRs occurred across many donors.

Concerning this clone itself: Its matching antigen is unknown.

Sequencing input: PBMCs. This TCR derives from a woman in her forties in good health and CMV-seropositive. The chain has TRBV11-2 and TRBJ2-7, with a weak D call TRBD1 (5 bases). CDR3 protein: CASSLGPGPSSYEQYF. CDR3 in DNA: TGTGCCAGCAGCTTAGGTCCAGGGCCAAGCTCCTACGAGCAGTACTTC. The variable domain in full, with the rest retrieved from reference TRBV11-2 and TRBJ2-7, is EAGVAQSPRYKIIEKRQSVAFWCNPISGHATLYWYQQILGQGPKLLIQFQNNGVVDDSQLPKDRFSAERLKGVDSTLKIQPAKLEDSAVYLCASSLGPGPSSYEQYFGPGTRLTVT.